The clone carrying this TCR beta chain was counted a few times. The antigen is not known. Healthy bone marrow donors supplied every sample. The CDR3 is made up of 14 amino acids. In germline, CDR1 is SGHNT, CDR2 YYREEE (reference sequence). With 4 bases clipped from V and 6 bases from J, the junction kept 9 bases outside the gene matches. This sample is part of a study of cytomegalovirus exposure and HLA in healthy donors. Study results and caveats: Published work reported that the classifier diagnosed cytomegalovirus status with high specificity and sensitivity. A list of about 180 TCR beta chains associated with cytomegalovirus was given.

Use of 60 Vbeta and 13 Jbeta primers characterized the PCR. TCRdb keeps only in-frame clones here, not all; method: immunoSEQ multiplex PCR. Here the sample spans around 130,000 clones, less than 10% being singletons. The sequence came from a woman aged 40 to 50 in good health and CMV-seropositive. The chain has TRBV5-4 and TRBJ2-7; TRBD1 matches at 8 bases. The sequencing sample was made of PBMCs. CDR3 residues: CASSTYRGSTEQYF. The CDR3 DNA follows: TGTGCCAGCAGCACCTACAGGGGGTCAACCGAGCAGTACTTC.